The next 27 T cell receptor beta chains were all read from a single sample in a study of early T cells in non-severe SARS-CoV-2 infection. TCRdb analysed the 5' RACE reads with MiXCR anew, one entry per CDR3 protein. The sample includes around 83,000 distinct CDR3 sequences, more than 9% of them seen just once. The specimen comprised whole blood, sampled at baseline. The source of these receptors is an adult who was a healthcare worker with PCR-confirmed SARS-CoV-2 infection or an uninfected control (not recorded which).

The rearrangement joins TRBV5-5 to TRBJ2-2; no reliable D call. The CDR3 runs to 15 residues. Trimming removed 2 bases at V and 6 bases at J, with 14 bases between. CDR1 SGHKS and CDR2 YYEKEE come from the germline V gene (reference sequence). CDR3 nucleotide sequence: TGTGCCAGCAGCTTTTGGGAAAGCAGTGCCGGGGAGCTGTTTTTT. Translating gives CASSFWESSAGELFF.

This chain uses TRBV3-1 with TRBJ2-1, with TRBD2 matching 7 bases. The CDR3 length is 14 residues. The V gene end was trimmed by 10 bases and the J gene end by 1 base; junction bases not matched to a gene: 7. The germline V gene encodes CDR1 LGHDT and CDR2 YNNKEL (reference sequence). CDR3 nucleotides: TGTGCCACCAAAGCGGGACCTTCCTACAATGAGCAGTTCTTC. Amino acids: CATKAGPSYNEQFF.

This clonotype has a count of ten or more. V and J are TRBV20-1 and TRBJ2-4; 8 bases match TRBD2. Germline V CDR1 and CDR2: DFQATT, SNEGSKA (reference sequence). With 4 bases clipped from V and 7 bases from J, the junction kept 15 bases outside the gene matches. The CDR3 sequence is 16 residues long. In DNA, the CDR3 is TGCAGTGCTATCGGCAGCGGGGGAAAGAGGGGGAACATTCAGTACTTC. This codes for CSAIGSGGKRGNIQYF.

The chain combines TRBV7-2 with TRBJ2-2, with D perhaps matching TRBD2 (5 bases). The germline V gene encodes CDR1 SGHTA and CDR2 FQGNSA. V lost 0 bases and J lost 4, with 9 bases in between. The CDR3 has 15 residues. The CDR3 sequence: CASSLAGKSTGELFF. The CDR3 DNA reads TGTGCCAGCAGCTTAGCCGGGAAGAGCACCGGGGAGCTGTTTTTT.

Only a few counts were recorded for this clonotype. The chain combines TRBV9 with TRBJ1-1; D call uncertain. V was shortened by 0 bases and J by 5 bases, with 8 bases between the two germline ends. CDR1 is SGDLS and CDR2 is YYNGEE in the germline V gene. The CDR3 consists of 13 residues. CDR3: CASSVEGRTEAFF. In DNA, the CDR3 is TGTGCCAGCAGCGTAGAAGGTAGGACTGAAGCTTTCTTT.

This clonotype was seen only a few times. The chain is built from TRBV5-4 and TRBJ1-2; maybe TRBD1 (5 bases). Germline-derived CDR1 and CDR2 are SGHNT and YYREEE (reference sequence). V was cut by 1 base and J by 4 bases, with 14 bases left in between. The CDR3 has 15 residues. The CDR3 sequence: CASSLTMQGGYGYTF. CDR3 nucleotides: TGTGCCAGCAGCTTGACGATGCAGGGCGGCTATGGCTACACCTTC. Full variable domain (rest looked up from reference TRBV5-4 and TRBJ1-2): ETGVTQSPTHLIKTRGQQVTLRCSSQSGHNTVSWYQQALGQGPQFIFQYYREEENGRGNFPPRFSGLQFPNYSSELNVNALELDDSALYLCASSLTMQGGYGYTFGSGTRLTVV.

This clonotype appeared a few times. The chain recombines TRBV2 with TRBJ2-1, with 8 nucleotides matching TRBD2. The germline V gene encodes CDR1 SNHLY and CDR2 FYNNEI. The CDR3 has 14 amino acids. V shed 11 bases and J 7 bases; nucleotides not matched to a gene: 13. CDR3 in amino acids: CAQADLAGENEQFF. In DNA, the CDR3 is TGTGCCCAAGCGGATCTAGCGGGTGAGAATGAGCAGTTCTTC. The full variable domain, its missing parts supplied by reference TRBV2 and TRBJ2-1, is EPEVTQTPSHQVTQMGQEVILRCVPISNHLYFYWYRQILGQKVEFLVSFYNNEISEKSEIFDDQFSVERPDGSNFTLKIRSTKLEDSAMYFCAQADLAGENEQFFGPGTRLTVL.

This clonotype was seen a handful of times. The chain has TRBV7-3 and TRBJ2-1; D not resolved. Trimming shortened V by 5 bases and J by 5 bases, and 10 bases separated the two germline ends. The CDR3 consists of 13 residues. Looked up from germline, CDR1 is SGHTA and CDR2 is FQGTGA. The CDR3 is CASSRDLDNEQFF. In DNA, the CDR3 is TGTGCCAGCAGCCGAGACCTAGACAATGAGCAGTTCTTC. The variable domain in full, with the rest retrieved from reference TRBV7-3 and TRBJ2-1, is GAGVSQTPSNKVTEKGKYVELRCDPISGHTALYWYRQSLGQGPEFLIYFQGTGAADDSGLPNDRFFAVRPEGSVSTLKIQRTERGDSAVYLCASSRDLDNEQFFGPGTRLTVL.

This clonotype was counted only a few times. This rearrangement joins TRBV19 to TRBJ2-1; 9 positions match TRBD2. Trimming took 6 bases from V and 6 from J; bases not matched to a gene: 12. Germline CDR1 reads LNHDA; CDR2 reads SQIVND (reference sequence). This CDR3 is 16 amino acids long. The CDR3: CASSAWSGRFSNEQFF. The CDR3 nucleotides are TGTGCCAGTAGCGCCTGGAGCGGGAGGTTTTCCAATGAGCAGTTCTTC.

The chain recombines TRBV2 with TRBJ1-2; no definite D call. Trimming removed 7 bases from V and 4 bases from J, with 7 bases in between. The CDR3 spans 11 residues. The germline gives CDR1 SNHLY, CDR2 FYNNEI. The CDR3 DNA sequence: TGTGCCAGCACAACCATCTATGGCTACACCTTC. It codes for CASTTIYGYTF. The full variable domain, in which reference TRBV2 and TRBJ1-2 provide the parts outside the CDR3, is EPEVTQTPSHQVTQMGQEVILRCVPISNHLYFYWYRQILGQKVEFLVSFYNNEISEKSEIFDDQFSVERPDGSNFTLKIRSTKLEDSAMYFCASTTIYGYTFGSGTRLTVV.

The chain recombines TRBV25-1 with TRBJ2-6; unclear D gene. Germline V gene sequence: CDR1 MGHDK, CDR2 SYGVNS. The CDR3 is 12 amino acids. Trimming shortened V by 4 bases and J by 4 bases, and 2 bases separated the two germline ends. CDR3 in DNA: TGTGCCAGCAGTGTCGGGGCCAACGTCCTGACTTTC. It encodes CASSVGANVLTF.

This clonotype has at least ten counts. This chain joins TRBV11-2 and TRBJ2-1; 14 bases are shared with TRBD2. The CDR3 consists of 15 residues. V shed 6 bases, J shed 10 bases, and the junction held 8 bases outside the gene matches. Germline CDR1 reads SGHAT; CDR2 reads FQNNGV. CDR3 sequence (DNA): TGTGCCAGCAGTCCCGGGACTAGCGGGAGTAGGGAGCAGTTCTTC. Translating it yields CASSPGTSGSREQFF. The full variable domain, in which reference TRBV11-2 and TRBJ2-1 provide the parts outside the CDR3, is EAGVAQSPRYKIIEKRQSVAFWCNPISGHATLYWYQQILGQGPKLLIQFQNNGVVDDSQLPKDRFSAERLKGVDSTLKIQPAKLEDSAVYLCASSPGTSGSREQFFGPGTRLTVL.

The sample holds a few counts of this clonotype. The gene calls are TRBV7-2 and TRBJ2-7; tentatively, D is TRBD1 (6 bases). V lost 5 bases and J 6 bases, leaving 14 bases between the germline ends. Germline V lookup: CDR1 SGHTA, CDR2 FQGNSA. This CDR3 is 13 amino acids long. CDR3 nucleotide sequence: TGTGCCAGCAGCCCTCGAAACAGGGCCGAGCAGTACTTC. As protein: CASSPRNRAEQYF.

This clonotype was detected a few times. The DNA for the CDR3 is TGTGCCTGGAGTGCGGGGGGGCGGACCCAGTACTTC. This sequence encodes CAWSAGGRTQYF. The chain couples TRBV30 to TRBJ2-5; 8 nucleotides line up with TRBD2. The CDR3 is made up of 12 amino acids. V lost 1 base and J lost 7; bases outside the gene matches: 2. Germline values: CDR1 GTSNPN, CDR2 SVGIG (reference sequence). The full variable domain, in which reference TRBV30 and TRBJ2-5 provide the parts outside the CDR3, is SQTIHQWPATLVQPVGSPLSLECTVEGTSNPNLYWYRQAAGRGLQLLFYSVGIGQISSEVPQNLSASRPQDRQFILSSKKLLLSDSGFYLCAWSAGGRTQYFGPGTRLLVL.

This clonotype appeared a few times. The chain couples TRBV6-6 to TRBJ2-3; TRBD1 aligns across 8 bases. Germline V gene data show CDR1 as MNHNY and CDR2 as SVGAGI (reference sequence). The CDR3 contains 15 residues. The trim removed 5 bases at V and 2 bases at J, leaving 6 bases unmatched. In nucleotides, the CDR3 is TGTGCCAGCAGTGCGGGACAGGTCTCCACAGATACGCAGTATTTT. Its protein product is CASSAGQVSTDTQYF.

The chain is built from TRBV20-1 and TRBJ1-6; D is ambiguous. Trimming took 3 bases from V and 7 from J, leaving 16 bases between them. The length of the CDR3 is 15 residues. In germline, CDR1 is DFQATT, CDR2 SNEGSKA (reference sequence). CDR3 in DNA: TGCAGTGCTAGTGAGAGGGTGAAACACAATTCACCCCTCCACTTT. Amino acid sequence: CSASERVKHNSPLHF.

This clonotype showed up just a few times. The chain recombines TRBV27 with TRBJ2-1; D is unclear. The CDR3 consists of 12 residues. Germline V gene data show CDR1 as MNHEY and CDR2 as SMNVEV (reference sequence). V lost 5 bases and J lost 9, with 11 bases in between. The CDR3 sequence is CASSLSRTEQFF. The CDR3 bases are TGTGCCAGCAGTCTCTCCCGGACTGAGCAGTTCTTC.

By share of the sample, this clonotype is medium-sized. This sequence joins TRBV21-1 and TRBJ2-7; the table's D call of TRBD1 was not tested on the DNA. TRBV21-1 is a pseudogene. The CDR3 loop spans 14 amino acids. The CDR3 sequence: CASSKGDRTYEQYF. The CDR3 nucleotides read TGTGCCAGCAGCAAAGGAGACAGGACCTACGAGCAGTACTTC.

This rearrangement joins TRBV5-1 to TRBJ2-5, with a weak D call TRBD1 (6 bases). Trimming cost V 4 bases and J 0 bases, with 10 bases left between them. CDR3 length: 14 residues. CDR1 SGHRS and CDR2 YFSETQ come from the germline V gene. The CDR3 protein is CASSPGQYQETQYF. In DNA form, the CDR3 reads TGCGCCAGCAGCCCCGGACAGTACCAAGAGACCCAGTACTTC.

This clonotype turned up a few times. The gene calls are TRBV5-4 and TRBJ2-1; possible D gene TRBD1, 5 bases. This CDR3 region has 14 residues. Germline V lookup: CDR1 SGHNT, CDR2 YYREEE (reference sequence). Between the trimmed V and J ends, which lost 2 bases and 8 bases, there was a span of 14 bases. For the CDR3, the DNA is TGTGCCAGCAGCTTAAACAAGGGGTTCCATGAGCAGTTCTTC. It codes for CASSLNKGFHEQFF. Full variable domain (remainder filled in from reference TRBV5-4 and TRBJ2-1): ETGVTQSPTHLIKTRGQQVTLRCSSQSGHNTVSWYQQALGQGPQFIFQYYREEENGRGNFPPRFSGLQFPNYSSELNVNALELDDSALYLCASSLNKGFHEQFFGPGTRLTVL.

This clonotype was detected only a few times. The V call is TRBV13, the J call TRBJ2-3; 7 bases align to TRBD2. Germline CDR1 reads PRHDT; CDR2 reads FYEKMQ (reference sequence). The CDR3 is 15 residues long. Trimming cost V 1 base and J 4 bases; bases outside gene matches: 5. The CDR3 nucleotides are TGTGCCAGCAGCTTAGACGGGGGAGGGTCAGATACGCAGTATTTT. Residues: CASSLDGGGSDTQYF.

The chain combines TRBV6-1 with TRBJ1-4, with D possibly being TRBD1 (5 bases). Germline V gene lookup returns CDR1 MNHNS and CDR2 SASEGT. The ends were cut back, 7 bases at V and 5 bases at J, with 20 bases in the middle. The CDR3 extends over 16 amino acids. The CDR3 sequence is CASTPHGGSKNEKLFF. The CDR3 bases are TGTGCCAGCACCCCCCATGGGGGGTCGAAAAATGAAAAACTGTTTTTT.

This clonotype showed up just a few times. The genes are TRBV30 and TRBJ1-1, with TRBD1 identical over 7 bases. The V segment lost 3 bases and the J segment 1 base; nucleotides outside the gene matches: 8. The CDR3 has 15 amino acids. Germline CDR1 and CDR2: GTSNPN and SVGIG (reference sequence). The CDR3: CAWRLRGLENTEAFF. The CDR3 DNA sequence: TGTGCCTGGAGGCTCAGGGGGTTGGAGAACACTGAAGCTTTCTTT.

As for this clonotype: The junction does not match germline at one end; this may be a read error. The rearrangement joins TRBV20-1 to TRBJ2-1; 9 bases line up with TRBD2. The germline CDR1 and CDR2 sequences are DFQATT and SNEGSKA (reference sequence). The length of the CDR3 is 13 residues. The CDR3 DNA follows: TGCAGTGTGTCGGTGGGACTAGCCGACGAGCAGTCCTTC. As protein: CSVSVGLADEQSF.

This clonotype was detected ten times or more. V is TRBV9 and J is TRBJ1-1; D not certain. Trimming left V 5 bases short and J 2 bases short, with 13 bases between. Germline loops: CDR1 SGDLS, CDR2 YYNGEE. The CDR3 runs 14 residues. CDR3 region: CASSPDNQNTEAFF. The CDR3 DNA follows: TGTGCCAGCAGTCCTGACAACCAAAACACTGAAGCTTTCTTT.

The chain uses TRBV28 and TRBJ1-2; D gene unclear. CDR1 and CDR2 from the germline V gene are MDHEN and SYDVKM. The CDR3 sequence is 13 residues long. V dropped 3 bases and J dropped 4 bases, with 9 bases sitting between them. CDR3 sequence reads: CASSLTQTYGYTF. For the CDR3, the DNA is TGTGCCAGCAGTTTGACGCAAACCTATGGCTACACCTTC.

This clonotype was picked up a small number of times. The chain recombines TRBV18 with TRBJ2-7; TRBD1 matches 7 bases. In germline, CDR1 is KGHSH, CDR2 LQKENI. With V trimmed by 8 bases and J by 3 bases, 13 bases remained unmatched. The CDR3 contains 15 residues. CDR3 DNA: TGTGCCAGCCTAGATCCGGACAGGCCACTCTACGAGCAGTACTTC. It codes for CASLDPDRPLYEQYF.